The following is a TCR beta chain sequence with its context. This sample is drawn from a study of blood T cell repertoires in COVID-19. Study in general: From T cells, B-cell-depleted T cells, or PBMCs came the material, which was cDNA or gDNA.

The study recruited people aged about 18 to 90 years across under 25 US areas. Participants' reported clinical history set cohort assignment. Germline V CDR1 and CDR2: SGHTA, FQGNSA. The CDR3 sequence is 13 residues long. V was shortened by 3 bases and J by 4 bases, with 9 bases between the two germline ends. How the authors handled the data: Using reference gene primer amplification, nucleated cell counts were estimated. Profiling relied on immunoSEQ multiplex PCR, and the TCRdb table lists in-frame clones only, not all of them. That table gives V, J and clone size, and the DNA gave D and trimming. The sample includes about 210,000 clones, about nine tenths of them seen just once.

The chain has TRBV7-2 and TRBJ1-2; D possibly corresponds to TRBD1 (5 bases). The clonotype was recovered from a man between 18 and 29 years old with acute COVID-19. The sequencing input was PBMCs or T cells enriched from blood (not recorded which). The CDR3 loop reads CASSFPGGYGYTF. DNA for the CDR3: TGTGCCAGCAGCTTCCCCGGGGGCTATGGCTACACCTTC. The whole variable domain, filled in from reference TRBV7-2 and TRBJ1-2, reads GAGVSQSPSNKVTEKGKDVELRCDPISGHTALYWYRQSLGQGLEFLIYFQGNSAPDKSGLPSDRFSAERTGGSVSTLTIQRTQQEDSAVYLCASSFPGGYGYTFGSGTRLTVV.